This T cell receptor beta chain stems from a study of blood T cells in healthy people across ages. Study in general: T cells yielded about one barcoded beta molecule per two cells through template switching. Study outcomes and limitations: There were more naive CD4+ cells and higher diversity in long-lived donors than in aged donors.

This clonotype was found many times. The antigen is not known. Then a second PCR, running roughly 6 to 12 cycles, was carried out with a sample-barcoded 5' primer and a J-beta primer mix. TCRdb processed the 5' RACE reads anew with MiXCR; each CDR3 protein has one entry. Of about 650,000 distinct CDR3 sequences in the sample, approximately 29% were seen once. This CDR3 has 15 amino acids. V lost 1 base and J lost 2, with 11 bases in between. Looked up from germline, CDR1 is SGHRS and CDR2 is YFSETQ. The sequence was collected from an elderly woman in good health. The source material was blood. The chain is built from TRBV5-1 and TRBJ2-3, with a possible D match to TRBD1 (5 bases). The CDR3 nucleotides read TGCGCCAGCAGCTTGAGGCAGGGCCCCACAGATACGCAGTATTTT. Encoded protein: CASSLRQGPTDTQYF.